The 7 T cell receptor beta chains given below trace back to one sample, sequenced in a study of blood T cell repertoires in COVID-19 (dated by TCRdb to 2020 to 2021). Libraries came from the immunoSEQ multiplex PCR assay. TCRdb took this table from immuneACCESS and kept in-frame rearrangements with V and J called. Such tables lack part of the clones; where checked against another copy, unresolved V genes explain under half of the gap, and the rest is unexplained. The sample yields about 260,000 clones; approximately 91% were counted once. The biggest ten clones account for 11% of the sample. The sequenced material came from peripheral blood. Receptors originate from a woman aged 25 to 39 with COVID-19, enrolled during active disease.

This chain connects TRBV6-2 or TRBV6-3 to TRBJ2-2, with TRBD2 matching 10 bases. Germline V gene lookup returns CDR1 MNHEY and CDR2 SVGEGT. The ends lost 3 bases at V and 5 bases at J; junction bases unmatched: 12. The CDR3 sequence is 18 residues long. CDR3 in DNA: TGTGCCAGCAGTTATCCCGCTAGCGGGAGCCAGGGGACCGGGGAGCTGTTTTTT. Protein product: CASSYPASGSQGTGELFF.

The chain couples TRBV27 to TRBJ1-2; tentatively, D is TRBD1 (6 bases). The length of the CDR3 is 14 residues. CDR1 is MNHEY and CDR2 is SMNVEV in the germline V gene (reference sequence). Between the trimmed V and J ends, which lost 6 bases and 4 bases, there was a span of 15 bases. CDR3: CASRGGRPFYGYTF. Here the CDR3 DNA reads TGTGCCAGCAGAGGGGGACGGCCGTTCTATGGCTACACCTTC.

V and J are TRBV9 and TRBJ2-1; possibly TRBD2 for D (6 bases). The CDR3 length is 14 residues. Germline lookup yields CDR1 SGDLS and CDR2 YYNGEE. V was shortened by 6 bases and J by 1 base, with 11 bases between the two germline ends. Here the CDR3 reads CASTPGVSYNEQFF. The CDR3 DNA sequence: TGTGCCAGCACCCCGGGGGTTTCCTACAATGAGCAGTTCTTC.

The genes are TRBV30 and TRBJ2-1, with TRBD2 matching over 12 bases. Germline trimming cut 1 base from V and 0 bases from J; bases unmatched to any gene: 7. Germline-derived CDR1 and CDR2 are GTSNPN and SVGIG (reference sequence). This CDR3 spans 18 amino acids. In nucleotides, the CDR3 is TGTGCCTGGAGTGGACTGCCTAGCGGGAGGGCCTCCTACAATGAGCAGTTCTTC. Translated: CAWSGLPSGRASYNEQFF.

This chain connects TRBV5-4 to TRBJ2-5; TRBD2 is a possible D gene (6 bases). V shed 0 bases and J shed 6 bases, with 15 bases lying between them. Germline CDR1 and CDR2: SGHNT and YYREEE (reference sequence). This CDR3 has 15 amino acids. The CDR3 protein is CASSLAVGGGKTQYF. Here the CDR3 DNA reads TGTGCCAGCAGCTTGGCCGTCGGGGGAGGAAAGACCCAGTACTTC.

The chain carries TRBV7-2 and TRBJ2-5; perhaps TRBD1 as D (6 bases). This CDR3 has 15 amino acids. The ends were cut back, 2 bases at V and 1 base at J, with 11 bases in the middle. From germline, CDR1 is SGHTA and CDR2 FQGNSA. CDR3 amino acids: CASSLRGSSQETQYF. In DNA form, the CDR3 reads TGTGCCAGCAGCTTAAGGGGGTCATCCCAAGAGACCCAGTACTTC.

The rearrangement uses TRBV4-2 and TRBJ2-7; tentative D call: TRBD1 (6 bases). CDR3 size: 15 residues. V was clipped by 2 bases and J by 3 bases, with 14 bases between them. Germline lookup yields CDR1 LGHNA and CDR2 YNFKEQ. The CDR3 spells CASSQSRGRYYEQYF. The CDR3 nucleotides read TGTGCCAGCAGCCAATCCAGGGGCCGATACTACGAGCAGTACTTC.